The rows below give T cell receptor beta chains drawn from one sample of a study of cytomegalovirus exposure and HLA in healthy donors. Sequenced by immunoSEQ multiplex PCR; TCRdb stores in-frame clones only, minus some. In the table there are approximately 150,000 clones, just under 85% of which are singletons. The sample consisted of PBMCs. These receptors originate from a man younger than 40 in good health and CMV-seropositive. Both conserved end residues are trimmed from each CDR3. Each record gives: V gene, clone size, CDR3 protein. Rows may omit the clone size; those that give it use once, few, many or a size class.

V: TRBV15; size: NA; CDR3: ATSRDRGQGFTEAF
V: TRBV5-1; size: few; CDR3: ASRGETGNEQY
V: TRBV18; size: NA; CDR3: ASSPGLTNEKLF
V: TRBV27; size: NA; CDR3: ASSDHRGRNTGELF
V: TRBV6-6; size: NA; CDR3: ASSQGTEAF
V: TRBV18; size: NA; CDR3: ASSPGGQGAVEQY
V: TRBV5-6; size: NA; CDR3: ASSSLGQGGSNEQF
V: TRBV6-5; size: NA; CDR3: ASSLQGAGYEQY
V: TRBV27; size: NA; CDR3: ASTTTGGHEKLF
V: TRBV5-4; size: NA; CDR3: ASSNTQVGAF
V: TRBV12-2; size: NA; CDR3: ASRLEGQRGGVYNEQF
V: TRBV5-1; size: NA; CDR3: ASSLDNSYEQY
V: TRBV18; size: NA; CDR3: ASSPMDGVGETQY
V: TRBV2; size: NA; CDR3: ASRQGTGGNTGELF
V: TRBV9; size: NA; CDR3: ASSVATGGPYNEQF
V: TRBV7-2; size: NA; CDR3: ASSLTSGTQITYGYT
V: TRBV6-6; size: NA; CDR3: ASSAGLEAF
V: TRBV4-3; size: NA; CDR3: ASSQDQGADEQF
V: TRBV2; size: NA; CDR3: ASGSDMNTEAF
V: TRBV7-8; size: NA; CDR3: ASYKKGLAGGISYNEQF
V: TRBV5-8; size: NA; CDR3: ASSLEGGTDTQY
V: TRBV7-2; size: NA; CDR3: ASSLGQGGRPQH
V: TRBV5-6; size: once; CDR3: ASSLAGWEEQY
V: TRBV6-5; size: once; CDR3: ASSLQGLGEKLF
V: TRBV7-3; size: NA; CDR3: ASSTGLAGPTDTQY
V: TRBV18; size: once; CDR3: ASSHVGQESYSPLH
V: TRBV9; size: NA; CDR3: ASSVDRQVRGSPLH
V: TRBV4-1; size: NA; CDR3: ASSQVGGKGYEQY
V: TRBV13; size: NA; CDR3: ASSSPPGQGTSPLH
V: TRBV6-1; size: NA; CDR3: ATTPRNTEAF